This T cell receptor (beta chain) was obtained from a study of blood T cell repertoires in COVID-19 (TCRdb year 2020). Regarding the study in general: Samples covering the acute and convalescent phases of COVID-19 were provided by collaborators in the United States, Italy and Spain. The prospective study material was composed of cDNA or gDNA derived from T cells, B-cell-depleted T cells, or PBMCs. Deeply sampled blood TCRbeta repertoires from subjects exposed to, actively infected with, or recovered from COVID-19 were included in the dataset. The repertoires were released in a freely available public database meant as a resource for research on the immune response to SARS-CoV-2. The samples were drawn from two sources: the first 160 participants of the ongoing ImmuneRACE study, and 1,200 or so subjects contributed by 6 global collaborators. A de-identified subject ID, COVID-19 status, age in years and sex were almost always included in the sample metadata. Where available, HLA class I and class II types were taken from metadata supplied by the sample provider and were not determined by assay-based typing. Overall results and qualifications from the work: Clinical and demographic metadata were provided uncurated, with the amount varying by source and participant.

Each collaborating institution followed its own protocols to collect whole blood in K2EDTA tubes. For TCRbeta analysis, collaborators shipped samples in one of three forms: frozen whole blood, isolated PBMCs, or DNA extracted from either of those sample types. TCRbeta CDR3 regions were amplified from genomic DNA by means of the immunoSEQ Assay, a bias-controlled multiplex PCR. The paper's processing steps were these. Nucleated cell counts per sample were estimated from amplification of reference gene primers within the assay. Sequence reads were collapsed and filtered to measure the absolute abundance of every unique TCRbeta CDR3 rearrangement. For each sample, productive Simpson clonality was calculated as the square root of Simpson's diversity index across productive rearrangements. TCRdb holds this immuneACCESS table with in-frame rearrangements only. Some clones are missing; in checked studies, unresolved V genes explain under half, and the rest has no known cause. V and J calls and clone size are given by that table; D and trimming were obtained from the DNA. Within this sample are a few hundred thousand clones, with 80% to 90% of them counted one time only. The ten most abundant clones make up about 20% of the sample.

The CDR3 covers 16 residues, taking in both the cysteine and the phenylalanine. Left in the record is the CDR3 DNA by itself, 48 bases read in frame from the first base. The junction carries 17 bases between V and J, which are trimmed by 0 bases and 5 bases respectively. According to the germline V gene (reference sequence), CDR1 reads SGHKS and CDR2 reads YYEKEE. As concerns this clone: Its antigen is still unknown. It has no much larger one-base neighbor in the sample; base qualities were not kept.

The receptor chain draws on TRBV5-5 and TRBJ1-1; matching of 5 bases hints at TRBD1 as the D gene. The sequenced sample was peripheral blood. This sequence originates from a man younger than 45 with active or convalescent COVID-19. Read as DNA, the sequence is TGTGCCAGCAGCTTGGCCGGCGGCAGGGCTGGGACTGAAGCTTTCTTT. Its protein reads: CASSLAGGRAGTEAFF.